This paragraph reports one T cell receptor beta chain. Antigen: not known. This specimen belongs to a study of cytotoxic CD8 clonotypes in ibrutinib-treated CLL. Across the study: Mean values per sample were around 270,000 productive templates and about 94,000 productive rearrangements.

The length of the CDR3 is 14 residues. Germline V gene data show CDR1 as SQVTM and CDR2 as ANQGSEA. Trimming took 3 bases from V and 2 from J; bases not matched to a gene: 6. Study results and limitations: Clonality (at baseline) was higher than in age-matched healthy donors and tracked circulating CD8+ T-cell counts. Public clonotypes were uncommon and contracted or stayed stable on treatment.

Clones were sequenced by immunoSEQ multiplex PCR, and TCRdb holds only the in-frame ones, with some missing. The sample includes 30,000 to 40,000 clones, approximately 70% seen only once; the top ten take roughly 25%. The V call is TRBV29-1, the J call TRBJ2-5, with 7 bases identical to TRBD1. The TCR was taken from a human donor with chronic lymphocytic leukemia. The sequences come from PBMCs, collected before ibrutinib treatment. The CDR3 DNA reads TGCAGCGTTGAGGGCCGGGACAGTCAAGAGACCCAGTACTTC. Protein: CSVEGRDSQETQYF. Full variable domain (missing parts from reference TRBV29-1 and TRBJ2-5): SAVISQKPSRDICQRGTSLTIQCQVDSQVTMMFWYRQQPGQSLTLIATANQGSEATYESGFVIDKFPISRPNLTFSTLTVSNMSPEDSSIYLCSVEGRDSQETQYFGPGTRLLVL.